A selection of T cell receptor beta chains follows, all from one sample in a study of Graves' ophthalmopathy and Graves' hyperthyroidism. Via MiXCR, TCRdb re-called the multiplex PCR reads, giving one row per CDR3 protein. Of about 740,000 distinct CDR3 sequences in the sample, about 44% were seen once. Sequencing was carried out using peripheral blood. These receptors were obtained from an adult man with Graves' ophthalmopathy. Each CDR3 is given with its conserved first and last residue. Size values are once, few and many counts, or a class for expanded clones, and some rows have none.

size	V	J	CDR3
.	TRBV10-1	TRBJ1-5	CASSESGADYSNQPQHF
.	TRBV14	TRBJ2-5	CASSPRITGQETQYF
many	TRBV2	TRBJ2-7	CASILQGYEQYF
few	TRBV28	TRBJ1-6	CASSTGNSPLHF
few	TRBV19	TRBJ1-5	CASRRTGLNQPQHF
.	TRBV7-9	TRBJ2-6	CASSAQGYSGANVLTF
many	TRBV29-1	TRBJ1-2	CSVEAGGGVYGYTF
.	TRBV7-9	TRBJ2-2	CASSLATTGELFF
once	TRBV2	TRBJ1-5	CASSEGTEAEHF
many	TRBV10-3	TRBJ1-2	CAISEDRPTGSMGGYTF
.	TRBV5-1	TRBJ2-5	CASSLAGGRGQETQYF
.	TRBV7-9	TRBJ2-7	CASSLGTGVNEQYF
once	TRBV6-5	TRBJ2-5	CASSYVSGAYQETQHF
.	TRBV25-1	TRBJ2-7	CASSPGGDRPYEQYF
once	TRBV5-6	TRBJ2-6	CASSLWGAGANVLAF
.	TRBV19	TRBJ2-2	CASSIEGSGELFF